Given below is one TCR beta chain in context. This CDR3 region has 14 residues. V lost 4 bases to trimming and J lost 1 base, with 9 bases between them. CDR1 is MDHEN and CDR2 is SYDVKM in the germline V gene. The data originate from a study of blood T cell repertoires in COVID-19. Study overall: Spain, Italy and the United States supplied samples that represented acute and convalescent COVID-19.

Living in roughly 25 US areas, the participants were between roughly 18 and 95 years of age. Cohorts were assigned according to the clinical history that participants reported. In the authors' workflow: It was from reference gene primer amplification that nucleated cell counts were estimated. The method was immunoSEQ multiplex PCR; TCRdb's version includes in-frame clones alone and lacks a portion of them. That table gives V, J and clone size, and the DNA gave D and trimming. The table includes approximately 250,000 clones, 80% to 90% detected once. Source material: PBMCs or T cells enriched from blood (not recorded which). The origin of this receptor is a young woman with acute COVID-19. The chain carries TRBV28 and TRBJ2-3; D gene unclear. The CDR3 reads CASSSPPGTDTQYF. CDR3 nucleotide sequence: TGTGCCAGCAGTTCTCCTCCGGGCACAGATACGCAGTATTTT.